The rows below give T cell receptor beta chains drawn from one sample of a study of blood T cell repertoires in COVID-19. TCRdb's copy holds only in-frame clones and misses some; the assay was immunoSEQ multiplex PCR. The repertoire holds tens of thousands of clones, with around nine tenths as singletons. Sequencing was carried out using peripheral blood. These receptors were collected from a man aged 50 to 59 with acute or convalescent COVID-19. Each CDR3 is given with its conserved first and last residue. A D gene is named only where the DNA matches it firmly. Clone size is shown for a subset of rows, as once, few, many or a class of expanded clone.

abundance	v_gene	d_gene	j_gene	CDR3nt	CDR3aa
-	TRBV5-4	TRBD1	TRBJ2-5	TGTGCCAGCAGCCCGATTGGGACAGGGGTTCAAGAGACCCAGTACTTC	CASSPIGTGVQETQYF
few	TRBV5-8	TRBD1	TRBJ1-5	TGTGCCAGCAGCTTGGGAAATACAGGGGAAAGCAATCAGCCCCAGCATTTT	CASSLGNTGESNQPQHF
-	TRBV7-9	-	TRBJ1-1	TGTGCCAGCAGCTTAGCAGGGCAGGGTACAAACACTGAAGCTTTCTTT	CASSLAGQGTNTEAFF
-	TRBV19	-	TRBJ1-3	TGTGCCAGTAGTATGCCCAGGGGACGGAGCTCTGGAAACACCATATATTTT	CASSMPRGRSSGNTIYF
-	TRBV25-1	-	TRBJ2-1	TGTGCCAGCAGTGAATTCAGGGGCCCTTCCTACTCCAATGAGCAGTTCTTC	CASSEFRGPSYSNEQFF
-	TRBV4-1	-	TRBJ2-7	TGCGCCAGCAGCCCTACGACAGGCCTCTACGAGCAGTACTTC	CASSPTTGLYEQYF
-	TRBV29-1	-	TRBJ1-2	TGCAGCGTTGGGCTACGGGGAAACTATGGCTACACCTTC	CSVGLRGNYGYTF
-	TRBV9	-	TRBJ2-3	TGTGCCAGCAAGGGAGGGGGACACACAGATACGCAGTATTTT	CASKGGGHTDTQYF
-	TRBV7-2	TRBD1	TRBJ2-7	TGTGCCAGCAGCATAAAGGGGACAGGCTACGAGCAGTACTTC	CASSIKGTGYEQYF
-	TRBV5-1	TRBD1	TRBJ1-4	TGCGCCAGCAGCCCTCGACAGGGCCAGGTTGAAAAACTGTTTTTT	CASSPRQGQVEKLFF
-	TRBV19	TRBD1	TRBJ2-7	TGTGCCAGTAGTATGGACAGGTCCTACGAGCAGTACTTC	CASSMDRSYEQYF
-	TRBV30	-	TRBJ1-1	TGTGCCTGGGGTGTGTCGGTTTCTGAAGCTTTCTTT	CAWGVSVSEAFF
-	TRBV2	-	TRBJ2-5	TGTGCCAGCAGTGGACAGCCAGGTGGGGTAGGAGAGACCCAGTACTTC	CASSGQPGGVGETQYF